This T cell receptor beta chain came from a study of molecular identifiers for immune sequencing clone quantification. V trimming: 6 bases; J trimming: 8 bases; junction bases outside the gene matches: 8. This CDR3 has 14 amino acids. From germline, CDR1 is MNHNY and CDR2 SVGAGI (reference sequence). MiXCR, applied by TCRdb to the PCR reads, yields one record per CDR3 protein. The table has 65,000 or so distinct CDR3 sequences, less than 20% seen once; the top ten hold about 1.6%. This clonotype has at least ten counts. This TCR derives from a human donor in good health. Some libraries in this study had Jurkat cell RNA spiked in. The V and J genes are TRBV6-6 and TRBJ2-1, with 9 bases that match TRBD2. Sequenced sample: naive CD8+ T cells from blood, with Jurkat cell RNA spiked in. Sample subset: FACS-sorted CD8+CD4-CCR7+CD45RA+ naive T cells. CDR3 in amino acids: CASRVAGARDEQFF. The DNA for the CDR3 is TGTGCCAGCAGAGTAGCGGGAGCACGGGATGAGCAGTTCTTC.